This T cell receptor beta chain was retrieved from a study of CD4 T cells in relation to SARS-CoV-2 and coronaviruses. Unexposed donor CD4+ T cells date from about 2011-2018, before the COVID-19 pandemic. Method: immunoSEQ multiplex PCR; TCRdb's copy keeps in-frame clones and lacks some. This table has tens of thousands of clones, over 90% appearing once. The sequence derives from a human donor in good health. Sequences were obtained from naive CD4+ T cells from PBMCs. Subset noted: naive CD4+ T cells isolated by negative enrichment.

The CDR3 reads CASSLDRGTEAFF. CDR3 bases: TGCGCCAGCAGCCTCGACCGGGGTACTGAAGCTTTCTTT. The V and J genes are TRBV4-3 and TRBJ1-1; D gene uncertain. Germline assignment: CDR1 LGHNA and CDR2 YSLEER. V was trimmed by 4 bases and J by 5 bases, leaving 11 bases between them. CDR3 length: 13 amino acids.